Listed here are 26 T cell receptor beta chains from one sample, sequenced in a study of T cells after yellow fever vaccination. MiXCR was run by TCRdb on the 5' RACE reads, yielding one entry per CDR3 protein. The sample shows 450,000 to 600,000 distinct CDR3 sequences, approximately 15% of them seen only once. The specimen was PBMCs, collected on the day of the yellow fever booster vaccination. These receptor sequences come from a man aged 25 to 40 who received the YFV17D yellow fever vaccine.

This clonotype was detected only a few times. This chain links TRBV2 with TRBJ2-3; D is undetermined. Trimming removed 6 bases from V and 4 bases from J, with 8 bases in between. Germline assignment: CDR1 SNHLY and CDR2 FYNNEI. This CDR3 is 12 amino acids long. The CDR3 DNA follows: TGTGCCAGCAGCATGGGTGCAGATACGCAGTATTTT. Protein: CASSMGADTQYF.

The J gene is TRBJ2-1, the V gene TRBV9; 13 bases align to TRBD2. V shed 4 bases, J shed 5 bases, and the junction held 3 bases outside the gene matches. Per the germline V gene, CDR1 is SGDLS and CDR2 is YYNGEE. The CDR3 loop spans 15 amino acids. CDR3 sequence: CASSTGTSGNNEQFF. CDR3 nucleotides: TGTGCCAGCAGCACTGGGACTAGCGGGAACAATGAGCAGTTCTTC.

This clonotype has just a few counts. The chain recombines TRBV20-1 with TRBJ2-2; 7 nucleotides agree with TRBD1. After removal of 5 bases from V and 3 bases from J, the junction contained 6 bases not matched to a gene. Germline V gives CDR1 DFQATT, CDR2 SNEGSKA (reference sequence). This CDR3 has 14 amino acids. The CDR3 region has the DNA TGCAGTGCTTATCGGGACAGTTACACCGGGGAGCTGTTTTTT. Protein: CSAYRDSYTGELFF.

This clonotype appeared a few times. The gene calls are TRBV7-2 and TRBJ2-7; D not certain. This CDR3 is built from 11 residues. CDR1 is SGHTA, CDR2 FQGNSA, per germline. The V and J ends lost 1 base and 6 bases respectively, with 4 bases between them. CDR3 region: CASSLVAEQYF. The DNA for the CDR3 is TGTGCCAGCAGCTTAGTAGCCGAGCAGTACTTC.

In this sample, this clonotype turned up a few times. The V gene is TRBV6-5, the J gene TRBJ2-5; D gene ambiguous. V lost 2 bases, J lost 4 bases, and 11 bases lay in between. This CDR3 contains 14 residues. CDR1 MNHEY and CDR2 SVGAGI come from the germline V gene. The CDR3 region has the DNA TGTGCCAGCAGTTACAGTAGGGCCGGAGAGACCCAGTACTTC. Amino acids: CASSYSRAGETQYF.

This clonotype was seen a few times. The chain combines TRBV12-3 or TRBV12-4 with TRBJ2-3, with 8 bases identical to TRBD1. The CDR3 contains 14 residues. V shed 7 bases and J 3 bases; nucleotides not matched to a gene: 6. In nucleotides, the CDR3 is TGTGCCAGCAATTACAGGGGGATGACAGATACGCAGTATTTT. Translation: CASNYRGMTDTQYF.

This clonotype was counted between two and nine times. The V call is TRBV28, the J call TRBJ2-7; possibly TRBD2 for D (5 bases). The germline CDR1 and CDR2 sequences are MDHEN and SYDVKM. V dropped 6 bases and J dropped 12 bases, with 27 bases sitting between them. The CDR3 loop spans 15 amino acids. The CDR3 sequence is CASRRAAAGPGRRYF. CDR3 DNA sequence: TGTGCCAGCAGGAGGGCGGCTGCCGGGCCAGGTCGTCGGTACTTC.

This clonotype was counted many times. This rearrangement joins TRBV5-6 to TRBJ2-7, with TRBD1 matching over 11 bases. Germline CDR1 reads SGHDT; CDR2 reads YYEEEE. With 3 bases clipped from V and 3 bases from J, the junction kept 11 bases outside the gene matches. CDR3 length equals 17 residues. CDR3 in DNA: TGTGCCAGCAGCTATCTGGATTTGGACAGGGGGCTCTACGAGCAGTACTTC. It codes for CASSYLDLDRGLYEQYF.

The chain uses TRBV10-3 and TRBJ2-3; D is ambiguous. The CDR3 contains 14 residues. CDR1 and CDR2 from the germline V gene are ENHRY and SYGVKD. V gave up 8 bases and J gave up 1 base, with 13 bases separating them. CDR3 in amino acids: CAISLAAGTDTQYF. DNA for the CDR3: TGTGCCATCTCATTGGCGGCGGGCACAGATACGCAGTATTTT.

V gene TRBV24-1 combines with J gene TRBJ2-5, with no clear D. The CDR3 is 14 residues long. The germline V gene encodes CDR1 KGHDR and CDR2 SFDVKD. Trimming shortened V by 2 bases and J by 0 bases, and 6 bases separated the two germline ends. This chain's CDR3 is CATSDSADQETQYF. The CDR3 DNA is TGTGCCACCAGTGATTCCGCAGACCAAGAGACCCAGTACTTC.

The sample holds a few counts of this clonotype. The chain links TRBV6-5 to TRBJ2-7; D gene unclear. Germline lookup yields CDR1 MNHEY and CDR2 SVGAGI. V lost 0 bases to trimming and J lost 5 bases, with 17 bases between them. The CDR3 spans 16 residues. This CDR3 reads CASSYSGGLERDEQYF. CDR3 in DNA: TGTGCCAGCAGTTACTCGGGCGGCCTAGAGCGCGACGAGCAGTACTTC.

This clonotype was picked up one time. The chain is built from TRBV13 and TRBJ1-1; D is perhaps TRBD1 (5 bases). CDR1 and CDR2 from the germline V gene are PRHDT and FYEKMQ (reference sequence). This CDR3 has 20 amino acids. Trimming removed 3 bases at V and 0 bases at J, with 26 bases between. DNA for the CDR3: TGTGCCAGCAGCTTCGTAACGTCGGGGGTACACCCGGACCTGAACACTGAAGCTTTCTTT. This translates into CASSFVTSGVHPDLNTEAFF.

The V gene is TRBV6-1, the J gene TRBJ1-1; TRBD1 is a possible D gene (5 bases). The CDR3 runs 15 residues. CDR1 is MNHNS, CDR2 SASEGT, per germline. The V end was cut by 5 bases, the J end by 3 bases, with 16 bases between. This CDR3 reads CASSQNARGDTEAFF. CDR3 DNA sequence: TGTGCCAGCAGTCAGAACGCTAGGGGAGACACTGAAGCTTTCTTT.

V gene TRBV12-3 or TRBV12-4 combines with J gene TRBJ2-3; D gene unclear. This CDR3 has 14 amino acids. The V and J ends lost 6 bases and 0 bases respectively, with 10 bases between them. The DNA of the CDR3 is TGTGCCAGCAGCACTCGTGGGAGCACAGATACGCAGTATTTT. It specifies CASSTRGSTDTQYF.

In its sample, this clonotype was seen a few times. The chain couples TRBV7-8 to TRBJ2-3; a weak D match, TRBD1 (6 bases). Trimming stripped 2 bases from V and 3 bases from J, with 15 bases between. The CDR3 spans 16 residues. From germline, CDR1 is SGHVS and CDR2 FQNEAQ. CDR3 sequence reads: CASSLLGQRATDTQYF. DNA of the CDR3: TGTGCCAGCAGCTTACTCGGACAGAGAGCAACAGATACGCAGTATTTT.

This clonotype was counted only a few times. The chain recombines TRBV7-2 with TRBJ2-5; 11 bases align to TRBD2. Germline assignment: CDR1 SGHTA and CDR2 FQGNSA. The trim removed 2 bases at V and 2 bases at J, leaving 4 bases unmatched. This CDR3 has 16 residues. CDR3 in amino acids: CASSLYRLAGQETQYF. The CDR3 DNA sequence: TGTGCCAGCAGCTTATACCGACTAGCGGGACAAGAGACCCAGTACTTC.

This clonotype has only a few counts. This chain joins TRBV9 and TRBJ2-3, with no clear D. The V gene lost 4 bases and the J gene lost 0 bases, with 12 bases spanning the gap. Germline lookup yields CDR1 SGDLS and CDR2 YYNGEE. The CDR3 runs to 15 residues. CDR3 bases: TGTGCCAGCAGCTTAACACCGACTAGCACAGATACGCAGTATTTT. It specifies CASSLTPTSTDTQYF.

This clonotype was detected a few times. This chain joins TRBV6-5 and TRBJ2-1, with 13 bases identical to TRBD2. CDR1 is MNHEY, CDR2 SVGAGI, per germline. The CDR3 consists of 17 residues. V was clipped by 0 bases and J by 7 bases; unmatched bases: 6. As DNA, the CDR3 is TGTGCCAGCAGTTACTCCAGGACTAGCGGGAGTCAGAATGAGCAGTTCTTC. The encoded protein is CASSYSRTSGSQNEQFF.

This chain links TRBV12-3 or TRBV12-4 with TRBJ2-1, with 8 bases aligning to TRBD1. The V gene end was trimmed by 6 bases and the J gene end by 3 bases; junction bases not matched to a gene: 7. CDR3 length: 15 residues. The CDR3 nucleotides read TGTGCCAGCAGAATAGCCGGGACAGGCTACAATGAGCAGTTCTTC. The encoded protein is CASRIAGTGYNEQFF.

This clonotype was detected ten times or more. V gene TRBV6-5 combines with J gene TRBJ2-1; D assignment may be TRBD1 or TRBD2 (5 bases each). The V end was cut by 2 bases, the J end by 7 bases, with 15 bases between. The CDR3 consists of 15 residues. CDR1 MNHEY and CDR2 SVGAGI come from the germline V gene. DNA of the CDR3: TGTGCCAGCAGTTACAGGTCTATTGGGGGTAATGAGCAGTTCTTC. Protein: CASSYRSIGGNEQFF.

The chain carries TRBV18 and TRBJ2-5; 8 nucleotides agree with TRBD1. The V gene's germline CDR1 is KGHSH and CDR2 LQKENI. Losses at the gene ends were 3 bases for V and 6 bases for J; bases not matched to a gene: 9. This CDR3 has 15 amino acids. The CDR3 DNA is TGTGCCAGCTCACCGTCAGGGGGCGGGGTGAAGACCCAGTACTTC. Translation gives CASSPSGGGVKTQYF.

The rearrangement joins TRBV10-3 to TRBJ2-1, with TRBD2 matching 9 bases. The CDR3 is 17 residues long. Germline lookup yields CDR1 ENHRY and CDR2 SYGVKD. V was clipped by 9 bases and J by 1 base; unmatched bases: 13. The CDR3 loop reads CAILSSGIPNSYNEQFF. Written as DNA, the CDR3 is TGTGCCATACTCTCTAGCGGGATACCAAATTCCTACAATGAGCAGTTCTTC.

CDR3 amino acids: CASSLGVSNIQYF. The CDR3 DNA follows: TGTGCCAGCAGCTTAGGGGTTTCGAACATTCAGTACTTC. The chain links TRBV7-2 to TRBJ2-4; D is uncertain. CDR3 length equals 13 residues. Germline assignment: CDR1 SGHTA and CDR2 FQGNSA. V was cut by 1 base and J by 7 bases, with 8 bases left in between.

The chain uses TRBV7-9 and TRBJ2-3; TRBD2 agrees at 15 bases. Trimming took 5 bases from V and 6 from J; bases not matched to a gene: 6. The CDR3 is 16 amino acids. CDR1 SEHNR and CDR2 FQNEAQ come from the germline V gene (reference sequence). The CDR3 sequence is CASSPFGTSGRDTQYF. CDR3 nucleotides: TGTGCCAGCAGCCCATTCGGGACTAGCGGGAGGGATACGCAGTATTTT.

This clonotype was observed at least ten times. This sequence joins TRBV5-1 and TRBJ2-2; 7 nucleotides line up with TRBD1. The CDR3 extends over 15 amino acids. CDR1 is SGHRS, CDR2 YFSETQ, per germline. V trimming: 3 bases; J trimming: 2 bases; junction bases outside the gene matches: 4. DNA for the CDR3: TGCGCCAGCAGCTGGGGGACAGCCAACACCGGGGAGCTGTTTTTT. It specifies CASSWGTANTGELFF.

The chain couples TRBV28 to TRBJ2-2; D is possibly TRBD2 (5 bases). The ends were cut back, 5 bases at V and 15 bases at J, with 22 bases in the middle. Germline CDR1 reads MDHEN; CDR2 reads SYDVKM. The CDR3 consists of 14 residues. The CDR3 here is CASSPDFTTGEVFF. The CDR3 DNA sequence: TGTGCCAGCAGTCCGGACTTTACTACGGGTGAGGTGTTTTTT.